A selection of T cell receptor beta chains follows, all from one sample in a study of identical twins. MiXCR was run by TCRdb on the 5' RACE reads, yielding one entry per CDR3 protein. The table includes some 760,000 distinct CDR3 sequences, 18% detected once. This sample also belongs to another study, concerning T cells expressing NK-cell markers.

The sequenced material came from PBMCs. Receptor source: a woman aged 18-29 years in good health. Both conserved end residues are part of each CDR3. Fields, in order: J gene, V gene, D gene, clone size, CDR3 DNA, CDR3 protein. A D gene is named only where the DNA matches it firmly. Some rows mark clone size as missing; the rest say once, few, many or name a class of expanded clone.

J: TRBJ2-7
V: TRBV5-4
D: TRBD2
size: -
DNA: TGTGCCAGCAGCGCTCCCGGGACTAGCGTCTACGAGCAGTACTTC
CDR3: CASSAPGTSVYEQYF

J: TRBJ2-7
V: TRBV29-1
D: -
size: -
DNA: TGCAGCGTCGGTGTGAAGGGAACAACCTACGAGCAGTACTTC
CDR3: CSVGVKGTTYEQYF

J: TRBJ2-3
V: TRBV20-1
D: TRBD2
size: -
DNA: TGCAGTGCTAGAGCGGGAGGGCCCGGAGATACGCAGTATTTT
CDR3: CSARAGGPGDTQYF

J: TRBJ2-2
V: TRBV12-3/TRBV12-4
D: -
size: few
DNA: TGTGCCAGCAGCCTGACCCTGCTAGGGGAGCTGTTTTTT
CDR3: CASSLTLLGELFF

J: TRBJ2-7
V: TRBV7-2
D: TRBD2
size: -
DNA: TGTGCCAGCAGCTTAGGGGCTCTAGCGGCTCAGGCGCAGTACTTC
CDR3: CASSLGALAAQAQYF

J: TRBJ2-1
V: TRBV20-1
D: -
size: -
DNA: TGCAGTGCTAGGAGGGGGGGCTACAATGAGCAGTTCTTC
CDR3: CSARRGGYNEQFF

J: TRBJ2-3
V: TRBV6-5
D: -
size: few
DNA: TGTGCCAGCAGCTATCTAGCTACGTTCAGGGATACGCAGTATTTT
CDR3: CASSYLATFRDTQYF

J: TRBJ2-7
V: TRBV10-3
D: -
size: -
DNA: TGTGCCATCAGTGAACCGGGACGCCAGCTCTACGAGCAGTACTTC
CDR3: CAISEPGRQLYEQYF

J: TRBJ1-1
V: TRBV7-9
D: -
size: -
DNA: TGTGCCAGCAGCCCCCGACCTGCCGAAGCTTTCTTT
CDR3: CASSPRPAEAFF

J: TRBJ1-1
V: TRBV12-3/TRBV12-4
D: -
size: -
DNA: TGTGCCAGCAGTCGTTCGATGGGGAGCAGGGGCGTTAGTTCTGCATATGAAGCTTTCTTT
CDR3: CASSRSMGSRGVSSAYEAFF

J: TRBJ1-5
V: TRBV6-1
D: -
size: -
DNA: TGTGCCAGCAGCAACAGAAGTGGTCAGCCCCAGCATTTT
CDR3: CASSNRSGQPQHF

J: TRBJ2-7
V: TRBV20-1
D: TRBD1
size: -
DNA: TGCAGTGCTAGAGATTTTAGGGGACAGATTGTGGGGCAGTACTTC
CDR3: CSARDFRGQIVGQYF

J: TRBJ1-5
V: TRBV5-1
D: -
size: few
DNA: TGCGCCAGCAGCTTGGGTCCTGATAGCAATCAGCCCCAGCATTTT
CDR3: CASSLGPDSNQPQHF

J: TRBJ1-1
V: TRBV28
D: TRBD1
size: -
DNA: TGTGCCAGCAGTACCCAGGGGGCCGGGTACGGTGAAGCTTTCTTT
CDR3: CASSTQGAGYGEAFF

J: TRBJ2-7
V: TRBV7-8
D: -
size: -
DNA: TGTGCCAGCAGCCACCGCAGGGTGAGCTCCTACGAGCAGTACTTC
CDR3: CASSHRRVSSYEQYF

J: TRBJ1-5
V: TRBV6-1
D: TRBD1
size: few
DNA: TGTGCCAGCAGCCGGACAGGGACAGGGGGGAGCAATCAGCCCCAGCATTTT
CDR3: CASSRTGTGGSNQPQHF

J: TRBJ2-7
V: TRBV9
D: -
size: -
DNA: TGTGCCAGCAGCGTAGCGGCGGGGATTCCCTACGAGCAGTACTTC
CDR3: CASSVAAGIPYEQYF

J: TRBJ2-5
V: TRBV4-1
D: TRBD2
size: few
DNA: TGCGCCAGCAGCCTGGCGAGCGGGAGTCTGCAAGAGACCCAGTACTTC
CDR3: CASSLASGSLQETQYF

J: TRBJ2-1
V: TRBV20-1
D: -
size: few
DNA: TGCAGTGTCATGCGTACGACGGGCTACAATGAGCAGTTCTTC
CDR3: CSVMRTTGYNEQFF

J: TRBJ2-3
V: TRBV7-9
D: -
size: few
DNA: TGTGCCAGCAGCTTAGTTTCCGGGCTAGATACGCAGTATTTT
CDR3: CASSLVSGLDTQYF